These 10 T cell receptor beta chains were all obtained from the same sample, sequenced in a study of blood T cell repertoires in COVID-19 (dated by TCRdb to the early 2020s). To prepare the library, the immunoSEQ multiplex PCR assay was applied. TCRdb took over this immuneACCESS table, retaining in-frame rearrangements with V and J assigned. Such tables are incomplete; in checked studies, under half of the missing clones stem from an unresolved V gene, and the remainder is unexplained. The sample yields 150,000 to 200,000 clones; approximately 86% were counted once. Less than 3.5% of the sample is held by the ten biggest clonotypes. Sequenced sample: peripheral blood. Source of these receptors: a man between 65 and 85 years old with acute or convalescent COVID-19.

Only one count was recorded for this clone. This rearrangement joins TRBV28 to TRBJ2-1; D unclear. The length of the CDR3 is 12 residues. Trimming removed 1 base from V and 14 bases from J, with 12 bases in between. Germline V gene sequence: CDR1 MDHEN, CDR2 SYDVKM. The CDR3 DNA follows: TGTGCCAGCAGTTTATTAACAGACCTGAAGTTCTTC. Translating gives CASSLLTDLKFF. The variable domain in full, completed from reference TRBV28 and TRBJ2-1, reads DVKVTQSSRYLVKRTGEKVFLECVQDMDHENMFWYRQDPGLGLRLIYFSYDVKMKEKGDIPEGYSVSREKKERFSLILESASTNQTSMYLCASSLLTDLKFFGPGTRLTVL.

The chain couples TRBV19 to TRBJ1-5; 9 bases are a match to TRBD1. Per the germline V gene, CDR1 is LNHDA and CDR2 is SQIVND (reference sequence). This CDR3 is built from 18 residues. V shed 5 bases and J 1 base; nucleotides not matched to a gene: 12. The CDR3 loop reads CASSPKTGQGRSNQPQHF. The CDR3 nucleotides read TGTGCCAGTAGTCCAAAGACGGGACAGGGAAGGAGCAATCAGCCCCAGCATTTT.

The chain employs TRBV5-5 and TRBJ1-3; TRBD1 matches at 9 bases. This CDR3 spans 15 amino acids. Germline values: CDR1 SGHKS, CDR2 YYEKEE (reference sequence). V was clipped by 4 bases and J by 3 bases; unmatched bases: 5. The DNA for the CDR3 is TGTGCCAGCAGCCGGGGACAGGGAGATGGAAACACCATATATTTT. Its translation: CASSRGQGDGNTIYF.

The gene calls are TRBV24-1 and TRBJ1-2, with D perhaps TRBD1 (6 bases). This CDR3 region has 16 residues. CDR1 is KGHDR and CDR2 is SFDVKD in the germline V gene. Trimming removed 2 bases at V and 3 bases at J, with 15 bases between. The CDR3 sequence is CATSDSPGQTDYGYTF. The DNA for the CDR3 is TGTGCCACCAGTGATTCCCCGGGACAAACGGACTATGGCTACACCTTC.

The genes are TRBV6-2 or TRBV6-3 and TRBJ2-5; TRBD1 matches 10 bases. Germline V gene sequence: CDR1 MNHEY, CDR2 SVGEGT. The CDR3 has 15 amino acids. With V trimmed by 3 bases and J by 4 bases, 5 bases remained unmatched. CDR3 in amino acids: CASSYETGGAETQYF. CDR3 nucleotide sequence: TGTGCCAGCAGTTATGAGACAGGGGGCGCAGAGACCCAGTACTTC.

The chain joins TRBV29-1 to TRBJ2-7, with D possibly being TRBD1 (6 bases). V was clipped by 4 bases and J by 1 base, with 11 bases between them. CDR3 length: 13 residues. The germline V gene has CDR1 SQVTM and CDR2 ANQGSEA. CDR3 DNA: TGCAGCGTTGCCCCGGACAGTTCCTACGAGCAGTACTTC. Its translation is CSVAPDSSYEQYF.

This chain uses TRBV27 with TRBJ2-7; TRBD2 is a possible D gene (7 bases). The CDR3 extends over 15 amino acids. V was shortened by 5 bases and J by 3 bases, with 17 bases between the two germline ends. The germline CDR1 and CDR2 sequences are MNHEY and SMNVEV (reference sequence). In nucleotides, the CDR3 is TGTGCCAGCAGTCTGGGGGCGGGAGCCCTCTACGAGCAGTACTTC. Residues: CASSLGAGALYEQYF.

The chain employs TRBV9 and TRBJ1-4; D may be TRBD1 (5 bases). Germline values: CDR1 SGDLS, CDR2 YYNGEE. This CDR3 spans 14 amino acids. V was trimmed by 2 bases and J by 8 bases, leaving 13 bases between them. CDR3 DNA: TGTGCCAGCAGCGTCCAGGGTGTGGGGGAAAAACTGTTTTTT. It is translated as CASSVQGVGEKLFF.

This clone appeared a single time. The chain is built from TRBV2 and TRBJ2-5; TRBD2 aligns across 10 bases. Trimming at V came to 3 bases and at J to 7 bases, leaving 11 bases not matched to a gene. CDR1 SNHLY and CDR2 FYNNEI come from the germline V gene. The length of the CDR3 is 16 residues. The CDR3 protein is CASSDSGRAFEGTQYF. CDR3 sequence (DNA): TGTGCCAGCAGTGACAGCGGGAGGGCATTCGAGGGGACCCAGTACTTC.

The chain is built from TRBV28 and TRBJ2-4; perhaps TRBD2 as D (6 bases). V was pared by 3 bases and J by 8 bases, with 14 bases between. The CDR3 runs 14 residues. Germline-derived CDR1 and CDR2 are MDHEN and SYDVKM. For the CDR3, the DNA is TGTGCCAGCAGTTTGGCGGGGCGAAGGGACATTCAGTACTTC. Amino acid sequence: CASSLAGRRDIQYF.